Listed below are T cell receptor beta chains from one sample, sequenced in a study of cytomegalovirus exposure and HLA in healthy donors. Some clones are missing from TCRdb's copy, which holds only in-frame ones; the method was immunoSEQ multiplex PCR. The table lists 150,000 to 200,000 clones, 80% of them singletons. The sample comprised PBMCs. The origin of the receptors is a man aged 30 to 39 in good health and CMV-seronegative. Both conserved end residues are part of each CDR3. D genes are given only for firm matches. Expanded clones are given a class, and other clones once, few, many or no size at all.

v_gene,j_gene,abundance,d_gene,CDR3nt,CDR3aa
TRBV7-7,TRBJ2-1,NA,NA,TGTGCTAGCAGCCCCCCCCGGGAGAAGGGTGGTGAGCAGTTCTTC,CASSPPREKGGEQFF
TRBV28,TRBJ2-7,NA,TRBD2,TGTGCCAGCAGGACTAGCGGTTTGGAGGCCCCCTACGAGCAGTACTTC,CASRTSGLEAPYEQYF
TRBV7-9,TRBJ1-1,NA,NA,TGTGCCAGCAGCTTTGGGGCGGAGCTCACTGAAGCTTTCTTT,CASSFGAELTEAFF
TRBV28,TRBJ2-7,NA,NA,TGTGCCAGCAGTAAAGGACGGGGATTCTCCTACGAGCAGTACTTC,CASSKGRGFSYEQYF
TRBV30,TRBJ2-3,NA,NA,TGTGCCTGGAGTCCCGGGTTGGGGAGCCACCTCGACACAGATACGCAGTATTTT,CAWSPGLGSHLDTDTQYF
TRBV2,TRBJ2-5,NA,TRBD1,TGTGCCAGCAGCGGTACGGGACAGGTCCAAGAGACCCAGTACTTC,CASSGTGQVQETQYF
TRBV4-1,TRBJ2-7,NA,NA,TGCGCCAGCAGCCAAGGGCGGGGAGCGTACGAGCAGTACTTC,CASSQGRGAYEQYF
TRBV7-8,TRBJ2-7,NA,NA,TGTGCCAGCAGCTTAGGTTTACAGGGTAAACAGTACTTC,CASSLGLQGKQYF
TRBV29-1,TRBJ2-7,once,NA,TGCAGCGTTGGCGAACACGAGCAGTACTTC,CSVGEHEQYF
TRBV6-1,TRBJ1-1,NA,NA,TGTGCCAGCAGTGAGTCAATTGAAGCTTTCTTT,CASSESIEAFF
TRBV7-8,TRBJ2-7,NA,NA,TGTGCCAGCAGCTTAGCCGCTCGGGGTCTGGGCCGCGAGCAGTACTTC,CASSLAARGLGREQYF
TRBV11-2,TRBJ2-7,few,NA,TGTGCCAGCAGCTTAGCCCCCTTCCGGGACTCCCCCTACGAGCAGTACTTC,CASSLAPFRDSPYEQYF
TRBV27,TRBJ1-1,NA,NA,TGTGCCAGCAGAGCGGCCGGGCACAAGAACACTGAAGCTTTCTTT,CASRAAGHKNTEAFF
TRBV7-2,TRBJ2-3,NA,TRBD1,TGTGCCAGCAGCTCTTGGACAGGCGGAACCACAGATACGCAGTATTTT,CASSSWTGGTTDTQYF
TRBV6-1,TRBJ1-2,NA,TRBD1,TGTGCCAGCAGTGAAGAGTATCGGACAGGGCGTAGAGGCTACACCTTC,CASSEEYRTGRRGYTF
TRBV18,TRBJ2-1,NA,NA,TGTGCCAGCTCACCACAAAGCGGGCCCGCTATCAATGAGCAGTTCTTC,CASSPQSGPAINEQFF
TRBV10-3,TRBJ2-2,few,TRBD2,TGTGCCATCAGTGAGTCGTTAGCGGGGGTGAACACCGGGGAGCTGTTTTTT,CAISESLAGVNTGELFF
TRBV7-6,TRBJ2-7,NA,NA,TGTGCCAGCAGCTTAGCTGGGGGCGACTACGAGCAGTACTTC,CASSLAGGDYEQYF
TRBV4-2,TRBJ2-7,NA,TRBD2,TGTGCCAGCAGCCAAGGTCACGGGAGGGAAGCCTACGAGCAGTACTTC,CASSQGHGREAYEQYF
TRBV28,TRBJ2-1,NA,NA,TGTGCCAGCAGTTTTTCAGGCCCAACACACAATGAGCAGTTCTTC,CASSFSGPTHNEQFF